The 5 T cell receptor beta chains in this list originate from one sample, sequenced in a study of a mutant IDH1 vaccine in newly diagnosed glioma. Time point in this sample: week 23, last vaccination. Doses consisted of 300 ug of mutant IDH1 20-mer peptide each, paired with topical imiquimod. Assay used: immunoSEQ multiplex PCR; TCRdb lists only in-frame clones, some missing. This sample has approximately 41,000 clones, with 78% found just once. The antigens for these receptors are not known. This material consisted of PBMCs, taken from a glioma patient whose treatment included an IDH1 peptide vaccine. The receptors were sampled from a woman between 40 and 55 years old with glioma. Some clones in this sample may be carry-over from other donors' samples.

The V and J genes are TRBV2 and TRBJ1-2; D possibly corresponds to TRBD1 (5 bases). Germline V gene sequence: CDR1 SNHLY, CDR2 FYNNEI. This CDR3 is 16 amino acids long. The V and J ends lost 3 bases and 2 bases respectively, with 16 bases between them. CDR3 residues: CASSEDTHRINYGYTF. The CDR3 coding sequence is TGTGCCAGCAGTGAGGACACGCACCGCATAAACTATGGCTACACCTTC.

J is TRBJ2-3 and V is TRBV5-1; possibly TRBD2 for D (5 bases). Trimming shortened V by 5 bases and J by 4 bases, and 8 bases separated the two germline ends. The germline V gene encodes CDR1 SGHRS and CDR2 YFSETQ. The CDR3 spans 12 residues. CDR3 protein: CASSTGADTQYF. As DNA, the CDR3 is TGCGCCAGCAGTACCGGGGCAGATACGCAGTATTTT.

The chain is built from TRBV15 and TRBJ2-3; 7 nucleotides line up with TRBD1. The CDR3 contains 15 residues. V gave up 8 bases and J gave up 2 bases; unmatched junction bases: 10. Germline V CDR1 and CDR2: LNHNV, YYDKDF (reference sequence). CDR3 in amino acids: CATDTGQRSTDTQYF. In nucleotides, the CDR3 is TGTGCCACCGATACGGGACAGCGTTCCACAGATACGCAGTATTTT.

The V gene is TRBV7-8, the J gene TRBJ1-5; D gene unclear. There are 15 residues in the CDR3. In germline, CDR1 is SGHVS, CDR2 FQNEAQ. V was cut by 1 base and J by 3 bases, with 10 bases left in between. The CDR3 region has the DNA TGTGCCAGCAGCTTAGAACCGGGTATCAATCAGCCCCAGCATTTT. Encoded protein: CASSLEPGINQPQHF.

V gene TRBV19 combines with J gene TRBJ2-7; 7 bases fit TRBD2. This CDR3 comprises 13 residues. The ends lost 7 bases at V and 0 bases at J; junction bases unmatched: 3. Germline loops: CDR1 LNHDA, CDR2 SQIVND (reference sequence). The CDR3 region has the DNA TGTGCCAGTAAGCGGGATAGCTCCTACGAGCAGTACTTC. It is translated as CASKRDSSYEQYF.